Listed below are T cell receptor beta chains from one sample, sequenced in a study of CD8 T cells in ankylosing spondylitis. TCRdb recomputed calls from the 5' RACE reads with MiXCR, one row per CDR3 protein. Of around 42,000 distinct CDR3 sequences in the sample, 2.7% are singletons; the top ten hold about 4.5%. The sample taken for sequencing was blood, either unsorted or a sorted T cell fraction (not recorded which). Source of these receptors: a male donor with ankylosing spondylitis or in good health (not recorded which). Each CDR3 is given with its conserved first and last residue. A D gene is named only where the DNA matches it firmly. Expanded clones are given a class, and other clones once, few, many or no size at all.

clone_size: many; v_call: TRBV24-1; j_call: TRBJ1-2; d_call: -; cdr3_length: 12; cdr3_aa: CATSRTEDGYTF; cdr3_nt: TGTGCCACCAGCCGGACAGAGGATGGCTACACCTTC
clone_size: many; v_call: TRBV9; j_call: TRBJ2-2; d_call: -; cdr3_length: 15; cdr3_aa: CASSALSGNTGELFF; cdr3_nt: TGTGCCAGCAGCGCCCTTTCGGGGAACACCGGGGAGCTGTTTTTT
clone_size: many; v_call: TRBV9; j_call: TRBJ1-2; d_call: TRBD1; cdr3_length: 15; cdr3_aa: CASSTRQGPDYGYTF; cdr3_nt: TGTGCCAGCAGCACCCGACAGGGGCCCGACTATGGCTACACCTTC
clone_size: many; v_call: TRBV9; j_call: TRBJ2-5; d_call: -; cdr3_length: 15; cdr3_aa: CASSLPRGGGETQYF; cdr3_nt: TGTGCCAGCAGCTTGCCCCGGGGCGGCGGGGAGACCCAGTACTTC
clone_size: many; v_call: TRBV9; j_call: TRBJ2-3; d_call: TRBD2; cdr3_length: 17; cdr3_aa: CASSAGTSGSTTDTQYF; cdr3_nt: TGTGCCAGCAGCGCCGGGACTAGCGGAAGTACCACAGATACGCAGTATTTT
clone_size: many; v_call: TRBV20-1; j_call: TRBJ2-7; d_call: -; cdr3_length: 15; cdr3_aa: CSARGQIADSYEQYF; cdr3_nt: TGCAGTGCTAGAGGCCAAATAGCGGATTCCTACGAGCAGTACTTC
clone_size: many; v_call: TRBV9; j_call: TRBJ1-1; d_call: -; cdr3_length: 14; cdr3_aa: CASSVLAMNTEAFF; cdr3_nt: TGTGCCAGCAGCGTACTGGCCATGAACACTGAAGCTTTCTTT
clone_size: many; v_call: TRBV9; j_call: TRBJ2-1; d_call: TRBD2; cdr3_length: 19; cdr3_aa: CASSVRGTSGRSLNNEQFF; cdr3_nt: TGTGCCAGCAGCGTAAGGGGGACTAGCGGGAGGTCCCTTAACAATGAGCAGTTCTTC
clone_size: many; v_call: TRBV9; j_call: TRBJ2-6; d_call: -; cdr3_length: 18; cdr3_aa: CASSVEGTGVSGANVLTF; cdr3_nt: TGTGCCAGCAGCGTAGAGGGGACGGGGGTCTCTGGGGCCAACGTCCTGACTTTC
clone_size: many; v_call: TRBV9; j_call: TRBJ2-3; d_call: -; cdr3_length: 16; cdr3_aa: CASSAHIFEAQDTQYF; cdr3_nt: TGTGCCAGCAGCGCCCACATATTTGAGGCACAAGATACGCAGTATTTT
clone_size: many; v_call: TRBV9; j_call: TRBJ2-1; d_call: TRBD2; cdr3_length: 17; cdr3_aa: CASSAASSGSRRNEQFF; cdr3_nt: TGTGCCAGCAGCGCCGCCTCTAGCGGGAGTCGGCGTAATGAGCAGTTCTTC
clone_size: many; v_call: TRBV9; j_call: TRBJ2-3; d_call: -; cdr3_length: 12; cdr3_aa: CASSAPSDTQYF; cdr3_nt: TGTGCCAGCAGCGCCCCCTCTGATACGCAGTATTTT
clone_size: many; v_call: TRBV9; j_call: TRBJ2-1; d_call: -; cdr3_length: 14; cdr3_aa: CASSVTAGTNEQFF; cdr3_nt: TGTGCCAGCAGCGTAACGGCGGGAACCAATGAGCAGTTCTTC
clone_size: many; v_call: TRBV9; j_call: TRBJ1-3; d_call: -; cdr3_length: 15; cdr3_aa: CASSAAPDSGNTIYF; cdr3_nt: TGTGCCAGCAGCGCGGCACCAGACTCTGGAAACACCATATATTTT
clone_size: many; v_call: TRBV9; j_call: TRBJ1-2; d_call: TRBD1; cdr3_length: 18; cdr3_aa: CASSVAPGLEGALEGYTF; cdr3_nt: TGTGCCAGCAGCGTAGCGCCAGGACTGGAGGGGGCCCTGGAGGGCTACACCTTC
clone_size: many; v_call: TRBV9; j_call: TRBJ2-2; d_call: TRBD2; cdr3_length: 17; cdr3_aa: CASSSGLAGVITGELFF; cdr3_nt: TGTGCCAGCAGCTCGGGACTAGCGGGAGTCATTACCGGGGAGCTGTTTTTT
clone_size: many; v_call: TRBV9; j_call: TRBJ2-5; d_call: TRBD2; cdr3_length: 15; cdr3_aa: CASSVMTSGRETQYF; cdr3_nt: TGTGCCAGCAGCGTGATGACTAGCGGGAGAGAGACCCAGTACTTC
clone_size: many; v_call: TRBV9; j_call: TRBJ2-7; d_call: -; cdr3_length: 14; cdr3_aa: CASSEGGTPYEQYF; cdr3_nt: TGTGCCAGCAGCGAAGGTGGGACTCCCTACGAGCAGTACTTC
clone_size: many; v_call: TRBV9; j_call: TRBJ2-3; d_call: -; cdr3_length: 14; cdr3_aa: CASSASGGTDTQYF; cdr3_nt: TGTGCCAGCAGCGCCTCTGGGGGCACAGATACGCAGTATTTT
clone_size: many; v_call: TRBV9; j_call: TRBJ2-3; d_call: TRBD2; cdr3_length: 16; cdr3_aa: CASSLRTSGAGDTQYF; cdr3_nt: TGTGCCAGCAGCCTTCGGACTAGCGGGGCCGGGGATACGCAGTATTTT
clone_size: many; v_call: TRBV9; j_call: TRBJ1-1; d_call: TRBD1; cdr3_length: 13; cdr3_aa: CASSVEQGSEAFF; cdr3_nt: TGTGCCAGCAGCGTAGAACAGGGGAGTGAAGCTTTCTTT
clone_size: many; v_call: TRBV9; j_call: TRBJ2-3; d_call: -; cdr3_length: 16; cdr3_aa: CASSAHIRAPTDTQYF; cdr3_nt: TGTGCCAGCAGCGCCCATATCCGGGCTCCCACAGATACGCAGTATTTT
clone_size: many; v_call: TRBV9; j_call: TRBJ2-3; d_call: -; cdr3_length: 13; cdr3_aa: CASSVGGGDTQYF; cdr3_nt: TGTGCCAGCAGCGTAGGTGGGGGTGATACGCAGTATTTT
clone_size: many; v_call: TRBV9; j_call: TRBJ2-1; d_call: TRBD2; cdr3_length: 16; cdr3_aa: CASSVLAGGSYNEQFF; cdr3_nt: TGTGCCAGCAGCGTGCTAGCGGGAGGATCTTACAATGAGCAGTTCTTC
clone_size: many; v_call: TRBV9; j_call: TRBJ2-5; d_call: -; cdr3_length: 15; cdr3_aa: CASSAAWRAQETQYF; cdr3_nt: TGTGCCAGCAGCGCTGCCTGGCGGGCCCAAGAGACCCAGTACTTC
clone_size: many; v_call: TRBV9; j_call: TRBJ2-7; d_call: -; cdr3_length: 15; cdr3_aa: CASSVASIGSYEQYF; cdr3_nt: TGTGCCAGCAGCGTAGCCTCTATAGGCTCCTACGAGCAGTACTTC
clone_size: many; v_call: TRBV9; j_call: TRBJ2-2; d_call: -; cdr3_length: 15; cdr3_aa: CASSVKGGDTGELFF; cdr3_nt: TGTGCCAGCAGCGTGAAAGGGGGTGACACCGGGGAGCTGTTTTTT
clone_size: many; v_call: TRBV9; j_call: TRBJ2-7; d_call: TRBD1; cdr3_length: 15; cdr3_aa: CASSGPGTGSYEQYF; cdr3_nt: TGTGCCAGCAGCGGACCCGGGACAGGGTCCTACGAGCAGTACTTC
clone_size: many; v_call: TRBV9; j_call: TRBJ2-7; d_call: TRBD1; cdr3_length: 15; cdr3_aa: CASSARGQGGYEQYF; cdr3_nt: TGTGCCAGCAGCGCCCGGGGACAGGGTGGCTACGAGCAGTACTTC
clone_size: many; v_call: TRBV9; j_call: TRBJ2-2; d_call: TRBD2; cdr3_length: 15; cdr3_aa: CASIPGLADTGELFF; cdr3_nt: TGTGCCAGCATCCCGGGACTAGCGGACACCGGGGAGCTGTTTTTT
clone_size: many; v_call: TRBV9; j_call: TRBJ2-2; d_call: -; cdr3_length: 16; cdr3_aa: CASSVVVRGSTGELFF; cdr3_nt: TGTGCCAGCAGCGTAGTGGTCAGGGGTTCGACCGGGGAGCTGTTTTTT
clone_size: many; v_call: TRBV9; j_call: TRBJ2-3; d_call: TRBD2; cdr3_length: 15; cdr3_aa: CASSVGTSGIDTQYF; cdr3_nt: TGTGCCAGCAGCGTGGGGACTAGCGGGATAGATACGCAGTATTTT
clone_size: many; v_call: TRBV9; j_call: TRBJ2-2; d_call: TRBD1; cdr3_length: 16; cdr3_aa: CASSVGRGLGSGELFF; cdr3_nt: TGTGCCAGCAGCGTAGGTAGGGGGCTCGGGTCCGGGGAGCTGTTTTTT
clone_size: many; v_call: TRBV9; j_call: TRBJ2-1; d_call: -; cdr3_length: 17; cdr3_aa: CASSVVSSASSYNEQFF; cdr3_nt: TGTGCCAGCAGCGTAGTTTCTAGCGCGAGCTCCTACAATGAGCAGTTCTTC
clone_size: many; v_call: TRBV9; j_call: TRBJ1-3; d_call: TRBD1; cdr3_length: 16; cdr3_aa: CASSTRQGPSGNTIYF; cdr3_nt: TGTGCCAGCAGCACACGACAGGGGCCCTCTGGAAACACCATATATTTT
clone_size: many; v_call: TRBV9; j_call: TRBJ1-3; d_call: TRBD1; cdr3_length: 18; cdr3_aa: CASSVAIGQAFSGNTIYF; cdr3_nt: TGTGCCAGCAGCGTAGCTATTGGACAGGCCTTCTCTGGAAACACCATATATTTT
clone_size: many; v_call: TRBV9; j_call: TRBJ1-6; d_call: -; cdr3_length: 12; cdr3_aa: CASGGNNSPLHF; cdr3_nt: TGTGCCAGCGGGGGAAATAATTCACCCCTCCACTTT
clone_size: few; v_call: TRBV9; j_call: TRBJ2-3; d_call: TRBD2; cdr3_length: 15; cdr3_aa: CASSRTSGGTDTQYF; cdr3_nt: TGTGCCAGCAGTCGGACTAGCGGGGGCACAGATACGCAGTATTTT
clone_size: many; v_call: TRBV9; j_call: TRBJ2-7; d_call: -; cdr3_length: 15; cdr3_aa: CASSPVAVVSYEQYF; cdr3_nt: TGTGCCAGCAGCCCCGTAGCTGTAGTCTCCTACGAGCAGTACTTC
clone_size: many; v_call: TRBV9; j_call: TRBJ2-3; d_call: TRBD2; cdr3_length: 16; cdr3_aa: CASSQVLAGAGDTQYF; cdr3_nt: TGTGCCAGCAGCCAAGTCCTAGCGGGAGCCGGAGATACGCAGTATTTT
clone_size: many; v_call: TRBV9; j_call: TRBJ2-7; d_call: TRBD2; cdr3_length: 16; cdr3_aa: CASSVALAGLPYEQYF; cdr3_nt: TGTGCCAGCAGCGTAGCACTAGCGGGACTCCCCTACGAGCAGTACTTC
clone_size: -; v_call: TRBV9; j_call: TRBJ2-3; d_call: -; cdr3_length: 16; cdr3_aa: CASSVAGTRRTDTQYF; cdr3_nt: TGTGCCAGCAGCGTAGCGGGCACTAGGCGCACAGATACGCAGTATTTT
clone_size: many; v_call: TRBV9; j_call: TRBJ2-7; d_call: TRBD2; cdr3_length: 15; cdr3_aa: CASSVGLAASYEQYF; cdr3_nt: TGTGCCAGCAGCGTAGGTCTAGCGGCCTCCTACGAGCAGTACTTC
clone_size: many; v_call: TRBV9; j_call: TRBJ1-1; d_call: -; cdr3_length: 15; cdr3_aa: CASSVGGGGDTEAFF; cdr3_nt: TGTGCCAGCAGCGTAGGGGGAGGGGGGGACACTGAAGCTTTCTTT
clone_size: many; v_call: TRBV9; j_call: TRBJ2-2; d_call: -; cdr3_length: 13; cdr3_aa: CASMGQGSGELFF; cdr3_nt: TGTGCCAGCATGGGGCAGGGGTCCGGGGAGCTGTTTTTT
clone_size: many; v_call: TRBV9; j_call: TRBJ2-7; d_call: -; cdr3_length: 13; cdr3_aa: CASSVGRIGEQYF; cdr3_nt: TGTGCCAGCAGCGTAGGCCGAATAGGCGAGCAGTACTTC
clone_size: many; v_call: TRBV9; j_call: TRBJ1-1; d_call: -; cdr3_length: 17; cdr3_aa: CASSGGGGQGYNTEAFF; cdr3_nt: TGTGCCAGCAGCGGTGGCGGGGGACAAGGGTACAACACTGAAGCTTTCTTT
clone_size: few; v_call: TRBV9; j_call: TRBJ1-1; d_call: -; cdr3_length: 16; cdr3_aa: CASSVDPGGLGTEAFF; cdr3_nt: TGTGCCAGCAGCGTAGACCCCGGGGGTCTGGGCACTGAAGCTTTCTTT
clone_size: many; v_call: TRBV9; j_call: TRBJ1-1; d_call: -; cdr3_length: 13; cdr3_aa: CASSRLTGAEAFF; cdr3_nt: TGTGCCAGCAGCCGATTGACGGGAGCTGAAGCTTTCTTT
clone_size: many; v_call: TRBV9; j_call: TRBJ2-3; d_call: TRBD2; cdr3_length: 16; cdr3_aa: CASSARGTSGTDTQYF; cdr3_nt: TGTGCCAGCAGCGCCAGAGGGACTAGCGGCACAGATACGCAGTATTTT
clone_size: many; v_call: TRBV9; j_call: TRBJ2-2; d_call: TRBD1; cdr3_length: 14; cdr3_aa: CASSVTGGTGELFF; cdr3_nt: TGTGCCAGCAGCGTGACAGGGGGCACCGGGGAGCTGTTTTTT
clone_size: -; v_call: TRBV9; j_call: TRBJ2-5; d_call: -; cdr3_length: 13; cdr3_aa: CASSIQGGETQYF; cdr3_nt: TGTGCCAGCAGTATACAGGGTGGGGAGACCCAGTACTTC
clone_size: many; v_call: TRBV9; j_call: TRBJ1-6; d_call: -; cdr3_length: 14; cdr3_aa: CASSVAPGNSPLHF; cdr3_nt: TGTGCCAGCAGCGTAGCTCCAGGAAATTCACCCCTCCACTTT